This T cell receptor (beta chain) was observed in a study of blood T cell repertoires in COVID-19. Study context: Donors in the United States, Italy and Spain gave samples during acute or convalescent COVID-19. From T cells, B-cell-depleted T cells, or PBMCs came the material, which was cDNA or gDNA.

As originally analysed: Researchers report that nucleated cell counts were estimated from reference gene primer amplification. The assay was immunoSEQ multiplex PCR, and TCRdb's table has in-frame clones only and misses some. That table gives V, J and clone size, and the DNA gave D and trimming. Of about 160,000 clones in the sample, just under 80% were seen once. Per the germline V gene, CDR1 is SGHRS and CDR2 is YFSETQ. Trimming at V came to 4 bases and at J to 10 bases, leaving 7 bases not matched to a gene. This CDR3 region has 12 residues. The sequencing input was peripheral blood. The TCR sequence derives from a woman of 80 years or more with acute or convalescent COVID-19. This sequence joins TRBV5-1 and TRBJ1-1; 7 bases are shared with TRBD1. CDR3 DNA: TGCGCCAGCAGCCAGACAGGGTTGGTAGCTTTCTTT. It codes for CASSQTGLVAFF.